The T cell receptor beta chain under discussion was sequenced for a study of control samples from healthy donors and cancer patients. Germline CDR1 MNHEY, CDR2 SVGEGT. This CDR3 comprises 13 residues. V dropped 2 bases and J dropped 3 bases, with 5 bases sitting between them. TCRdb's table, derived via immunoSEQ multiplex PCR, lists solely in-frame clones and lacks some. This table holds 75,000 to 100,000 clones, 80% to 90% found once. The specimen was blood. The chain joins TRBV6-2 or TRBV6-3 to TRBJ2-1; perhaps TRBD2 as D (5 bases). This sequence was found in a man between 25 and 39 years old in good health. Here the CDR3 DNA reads TGTGCCAGCAGTTACCGGGACTACAATGAGCAGTTCTTC. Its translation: CASSYRDYNEQFF.